The sequence of this T cell receptor beta chain was determined in a study of shared clonotypes between healthy human individuals. Notes on the study in general: Of the naive CD4 clonotypes, around 5.2% were shared across several donors.

CD8 cells regarded as naive lacked CD45RO, were positively chosen for CCR7, and omitted terminally differentiated effector memory CD45RA+ cells. At the deep level, the assay was run. TCRdb's copy holds only in-frame clones and misses some; the assay was immunoSEQ multiplex PCR. Altogether about 2 million clones are present, approximately 95% being singletons, with the ten largest covering 0.9% to 1.3%. To note about this clone: The antigen is undetermined.

Germline CDR1 SEHNR, CDR2 FQNEAQ (reference sequence). This CDR3 region has 15 residues. V shed 2 bases and J 0 bases; nucleotides not matched to a gene: 1. This sequence joins TRBV7-9 and TRBJ1-2; 9 bases are a match to TRBD1. The clonotype originates from a man between 18 and 35 years old in good health. Sequencing used naive CD8+ T cells sorted from blood. The CDR3 here is CASSLTGGSNYGYTF. CDR3 sequence (DNA): TGTGCCAGCAGCTTAACAGGGGGCTCTAACTATGGCTACACCTTC. The whole variable domain, remainder taken from reference TRBV7-9 and TRBJ1-2, is DTGVSQNPRHKITKRGQNVTFRCDPISEHNRLYWYRQTLGQGPEFLTYFQNEAQLEKSRLLSDRFSAERPKGSFSTLEIQRTEQGDSAMYLCASSLTGGSNYGYTFGSGTRLTVV.